This T cell receptor (beta chain) was recorded in a study of T cells after yellow fever vaccination. The study's findings and limits: Reappearance after the booster was observed for most primary-vaccination clones (roughly 97% CD4, over 70% CD8).

This clonotype has at least ten counts. Its antigen is unidentified. 5'RACE template switching produced TCR cDNA carrying a universal primer site and UMIs. TCRdb reanalysed the 5' RACE reads using MiXCR and keeps one entry per CDR3 protein. The repertoire includes 29,000 or so distinct CDR3 sequences, about 4.7% of them detected once, and about two fifths sits in the top ten. The CDR3 extends over 15 amino acids. From germline, CDR1 is SNHLY and CDR2 FYNNEI. V lost 7 bases and J lost 2; bases outside the gene matches: 8. The rearrangement joins TRBV2 to TRBJ2-7, with TRBD1 matching over 10 bases. This TCR was recovered from a young man who received the YFV17D yellow fever vaccine. Material: CD8+ T cells sorted from PBMCs, obtained 10 days after the yellow fever booster vaccination. CDR3 in DNA: TGTGCCAGCACCCCTACCGACAGGGGGCCCTACGAGCAGTACTTC. This sequence encodes CASTPTDRGPYEQYF.